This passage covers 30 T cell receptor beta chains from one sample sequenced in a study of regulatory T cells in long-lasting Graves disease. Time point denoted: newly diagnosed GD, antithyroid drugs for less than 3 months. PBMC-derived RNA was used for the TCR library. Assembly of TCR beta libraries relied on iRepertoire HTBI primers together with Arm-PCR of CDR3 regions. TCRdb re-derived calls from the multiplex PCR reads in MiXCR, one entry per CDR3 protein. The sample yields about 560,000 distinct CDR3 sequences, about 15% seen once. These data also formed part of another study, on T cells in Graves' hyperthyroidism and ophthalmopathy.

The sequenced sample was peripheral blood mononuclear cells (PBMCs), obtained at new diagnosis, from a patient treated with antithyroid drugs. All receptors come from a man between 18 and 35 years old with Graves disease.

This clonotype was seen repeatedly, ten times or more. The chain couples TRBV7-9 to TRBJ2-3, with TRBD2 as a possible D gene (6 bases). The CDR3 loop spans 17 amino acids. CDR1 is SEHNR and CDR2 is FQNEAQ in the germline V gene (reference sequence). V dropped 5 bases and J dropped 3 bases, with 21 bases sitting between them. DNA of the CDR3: TGTGCCAGCAGCCCCAGCGGAGGGCTTAAAGGGACAGATACGCAGTATTTT. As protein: CASSPSGGLKGTDTQYF.

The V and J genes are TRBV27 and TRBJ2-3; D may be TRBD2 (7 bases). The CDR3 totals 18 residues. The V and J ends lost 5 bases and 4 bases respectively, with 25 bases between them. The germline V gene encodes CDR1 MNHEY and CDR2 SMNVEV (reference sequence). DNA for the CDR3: TGTGCCAGCAGTCCCGCTTGGGGGGGCGGGTTCAAGGCAGATACGCAGTATTTT. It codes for CASSPAWGGGFKADTQYF.

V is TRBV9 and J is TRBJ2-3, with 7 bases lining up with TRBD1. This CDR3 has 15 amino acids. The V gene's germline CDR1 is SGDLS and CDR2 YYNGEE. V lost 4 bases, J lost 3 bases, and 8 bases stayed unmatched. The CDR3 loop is CASSSEGARTDTQYF. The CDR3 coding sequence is TGTGCCAGCAGCTCCGAGGGGGCGCGAACAGATACGCAGTATTTT. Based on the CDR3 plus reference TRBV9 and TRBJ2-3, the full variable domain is DSGVTQTPKHLITATGQRVTLRCSPRSGDLSVYWYQQSLDQGLQFLIQYYNGEERAKGNILERFSAQQFPDLHSELNLSSLELGDSALYFCASSSEGARTDTQYFGPGTRLTVL.

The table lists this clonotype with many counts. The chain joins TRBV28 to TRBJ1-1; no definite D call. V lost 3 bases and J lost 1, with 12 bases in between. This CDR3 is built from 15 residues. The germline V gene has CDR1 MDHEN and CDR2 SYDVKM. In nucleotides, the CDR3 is TGTGCCAGCAGTTTTTACAGCCCCAGGAACACTGAAGCTTTCTTT. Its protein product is CASSFYSPRNTEAFF.

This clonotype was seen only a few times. The CDR3 sequence: CASSRIGRETQYF. CDR3 DNA sequence: TGTGCCAGCAGTCGAATTGGTCGGGAGACCCAGTACTTC. The chain recombines TRBV6-2 or TRBV6-3 with TRBJ2-5, with no clear D. Per the germline V gene, CDR1 is MNHEY and CDR2 is SVGEGT. This CDR3 has 13 residues. V was pared by 5 bases and J by 5 bases, with 12 bases between.

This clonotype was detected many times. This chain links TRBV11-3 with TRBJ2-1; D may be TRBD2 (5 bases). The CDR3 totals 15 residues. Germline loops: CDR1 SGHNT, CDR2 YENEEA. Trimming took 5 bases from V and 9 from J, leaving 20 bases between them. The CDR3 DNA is TGTGCCAGCAGCGCGGACTCTCGCTTAGGAGGTGAGCAGTTCTTC. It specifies CASSADSRLGGEQFF.

DNA for the CDR3: TGCAGCGCGTTAATGTCGGGGCGTGGGCCGGCTACGCAGTATTTT. Protein sequence: CSALMSGRGPATQYF. J is TRBJ2-3 and V is TRBV29-1; D is possibly TRBD1 or TRBD2 (5 bases each). Trimming left V 7 bases short and J 8 bases short, with 25 bases between. This CDR3 is built from 15 residues. Looked up from germline, CDR1 is SQVTM and CDR2 is ANQGSEA.

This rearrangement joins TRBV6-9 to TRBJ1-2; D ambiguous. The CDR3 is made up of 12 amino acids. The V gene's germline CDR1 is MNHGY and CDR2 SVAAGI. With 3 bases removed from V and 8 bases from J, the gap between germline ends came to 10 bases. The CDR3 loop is CASSYFGEGYTF. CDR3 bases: TGTGCCAGCAGTTACTTTGGGGAGGGCTACACCTTC.

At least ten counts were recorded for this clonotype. The CDR3 DNA is TGTGCCAGCAGAAAGACAGGGGGCTTGACGACTAACTATGGCTACACCTTC. This gives the protein CASRKTGGLTTNYGYTF. The rearrangement uses TRBV27 and TRBJ1-2; TRBD1 matches 10 bases. This CDR3 contains 17 residues. With V trimmed by 6 bases and J by 0 bases, 10 bases remained unmatched. In germline, CDR1 is MNHEY, CDR2 SMNVEV (reference sequence).

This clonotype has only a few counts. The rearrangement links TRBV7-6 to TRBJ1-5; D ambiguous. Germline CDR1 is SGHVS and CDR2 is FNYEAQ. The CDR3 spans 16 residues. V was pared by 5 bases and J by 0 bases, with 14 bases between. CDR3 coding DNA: TGTGCCAGCAGCCCCTCGGGCGTCCATAGCAATCAGCCCCAGCATTTT. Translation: CASSPSGVHSNQPQHF.

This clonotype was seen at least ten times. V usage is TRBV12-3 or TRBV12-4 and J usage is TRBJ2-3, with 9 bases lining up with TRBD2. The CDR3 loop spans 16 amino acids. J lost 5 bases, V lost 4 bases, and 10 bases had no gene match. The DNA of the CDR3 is TGTGCCAGCAGTTCAGAGACTAGCGGCGATGGAGATACGCAGTATTTT. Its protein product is CASSSETSGDGDTQYF.

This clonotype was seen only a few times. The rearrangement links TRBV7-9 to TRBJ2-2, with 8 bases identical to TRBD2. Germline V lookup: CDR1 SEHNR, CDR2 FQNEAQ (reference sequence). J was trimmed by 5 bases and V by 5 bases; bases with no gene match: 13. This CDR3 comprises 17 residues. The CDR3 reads CASSPKGAGVETGELFF. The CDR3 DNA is TGTGCCAGCAGCCCGAAGGGAGCGGGAGTTGAAACCGGGGAGCTGTTTTTT.

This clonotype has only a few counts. The CDR3 is CAWTTENEQFF. Written as DNA, the CDR3 is TGTGCCTGGACGACCGAGAATGAGCAGTTCTTC. The chain couples TRBV30 to TRBJ2-1; D gene unclear. CDR3 size: 11 residues. The germline V and J ends were trimmed by 4 bases and 7 bases, with 8 bases remaining between them. Germline CDR1 GTSNPN, CDR2 SVGIG (reference sequence).

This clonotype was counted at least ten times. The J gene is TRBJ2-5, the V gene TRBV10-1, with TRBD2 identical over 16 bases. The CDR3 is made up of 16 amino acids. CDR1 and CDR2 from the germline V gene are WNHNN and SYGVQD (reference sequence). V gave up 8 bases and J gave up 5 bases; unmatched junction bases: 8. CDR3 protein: CASFGTSGRAWETQYF. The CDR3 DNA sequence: TGCGCCAGCTTTGGGACTAGCGGGAGGGCCTGGGAGACCCAGTACTTC.

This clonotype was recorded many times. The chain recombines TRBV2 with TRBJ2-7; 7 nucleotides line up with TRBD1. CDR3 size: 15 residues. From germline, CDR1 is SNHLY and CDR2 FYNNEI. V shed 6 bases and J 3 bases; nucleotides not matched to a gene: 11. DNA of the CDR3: TGTGCCAGCAGAAGAGGGGGCGTAGCTGGCTACGAGCAGTACTTC. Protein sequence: CASRRGGVAGYEQYF. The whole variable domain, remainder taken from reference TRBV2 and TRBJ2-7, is EPEVTQTPSHQVTQMGQEVILRCVPISNHLYFYWYRQILGQKVEFLVSFYNNEISEKSEIFDDQFSVERPDGSNFTLKIRSTKLEDSAMYFCASRRGGVAGYEQYFGPGTRLTVT.

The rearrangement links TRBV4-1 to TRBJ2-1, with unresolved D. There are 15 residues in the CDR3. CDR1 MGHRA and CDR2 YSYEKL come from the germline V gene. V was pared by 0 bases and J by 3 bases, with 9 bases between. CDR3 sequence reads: CASSQDSRNYNEQFF. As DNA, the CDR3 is TGCGCCAGCAGCCAAGATAGCAGGAACTACAATGAGCAGTTCTTC.

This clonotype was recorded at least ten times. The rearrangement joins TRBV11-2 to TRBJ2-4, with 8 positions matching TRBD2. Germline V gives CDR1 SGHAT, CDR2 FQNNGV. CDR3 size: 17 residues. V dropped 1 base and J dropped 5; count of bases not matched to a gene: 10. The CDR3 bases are TGTGCCAGCAGCTTAGTTTTGCGGGAGGCCAGAGAAAACATTCAGTACTTC. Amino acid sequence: CASSLVLREARENIQYF. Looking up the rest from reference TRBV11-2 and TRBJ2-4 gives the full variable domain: EAGVAQSPRYKIIEKRQSVAFWCNPISGHATLYWYQQILGQGPKLLIQFQNNGVVDDSQLPKDRFSAERLKGVDSTLKIQPAKLEDSAVYLCASSLVLREARENIQYFGAGTRLSVL.

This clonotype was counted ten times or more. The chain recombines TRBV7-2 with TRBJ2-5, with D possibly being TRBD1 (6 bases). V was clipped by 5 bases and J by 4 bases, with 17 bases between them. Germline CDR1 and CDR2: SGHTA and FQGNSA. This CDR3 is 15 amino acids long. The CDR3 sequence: CASSQPSGVGETQYF. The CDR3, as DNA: TGTGCCAGCAGCCAACCATCAGGGGTCGGAGAGACCCAGTACTTC.

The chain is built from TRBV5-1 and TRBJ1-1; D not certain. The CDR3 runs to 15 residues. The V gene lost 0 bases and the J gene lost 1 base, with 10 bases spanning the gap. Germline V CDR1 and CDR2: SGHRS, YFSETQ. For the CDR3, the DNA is TGCGCCAGCAGCTTGGGCGTCGGGCAGAACACTGAAGCTTTCTTT. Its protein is CASSLGVGQNTEAFF.

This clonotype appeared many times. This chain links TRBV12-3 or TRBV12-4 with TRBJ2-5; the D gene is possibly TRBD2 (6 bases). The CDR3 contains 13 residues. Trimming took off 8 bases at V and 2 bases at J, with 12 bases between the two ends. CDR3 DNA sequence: TGTGCCAGCGGAGGGAGGAGTCAAGAGACCCAGTACTTC. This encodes CASGGRSQETQYF.

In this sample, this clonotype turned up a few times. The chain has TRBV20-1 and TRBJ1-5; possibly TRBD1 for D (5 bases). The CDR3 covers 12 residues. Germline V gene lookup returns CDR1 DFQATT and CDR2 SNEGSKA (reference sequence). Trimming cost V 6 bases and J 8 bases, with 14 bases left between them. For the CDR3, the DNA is TGCAGTGCAACCTCCCTAGGGGAGCCCCAGCATTTT. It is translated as CSATSLGEPQHF.

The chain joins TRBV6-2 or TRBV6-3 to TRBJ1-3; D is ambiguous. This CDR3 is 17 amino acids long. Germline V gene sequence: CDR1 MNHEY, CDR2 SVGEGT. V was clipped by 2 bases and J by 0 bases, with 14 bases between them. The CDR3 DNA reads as TGTGCCAGCAGTTACGACGGATCAGATGCCTCTGGAAACACCATATATTTT. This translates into CASSYDGSDASGNTIYF.

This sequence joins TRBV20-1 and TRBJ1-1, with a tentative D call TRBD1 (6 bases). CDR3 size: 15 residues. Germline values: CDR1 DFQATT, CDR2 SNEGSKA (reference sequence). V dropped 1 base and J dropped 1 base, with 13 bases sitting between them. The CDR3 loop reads CSARGSRGQNTEAFF. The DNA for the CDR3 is TGCAGTGCTAGAGGGTCCAGGGGTCAGAACACTGAAGCTTTCTTT.

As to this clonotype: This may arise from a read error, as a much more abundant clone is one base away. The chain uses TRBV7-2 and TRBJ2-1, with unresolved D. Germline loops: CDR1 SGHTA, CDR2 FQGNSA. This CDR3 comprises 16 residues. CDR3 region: CASGLDKVKWYNEQFF. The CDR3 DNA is TGTGCCAGCGGCTTAGATAAAGTGAAGTGGTACAATGAGCAGTTCTTC.

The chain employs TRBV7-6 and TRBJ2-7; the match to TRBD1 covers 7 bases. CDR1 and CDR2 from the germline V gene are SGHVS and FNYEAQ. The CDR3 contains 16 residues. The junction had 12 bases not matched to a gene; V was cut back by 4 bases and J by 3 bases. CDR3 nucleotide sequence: TGTGCCAGCAGCTCCGGGATTAGGGACAGCAGCTACGAGCAGTACTTC. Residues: CASSSGIRDSSYEQYF.

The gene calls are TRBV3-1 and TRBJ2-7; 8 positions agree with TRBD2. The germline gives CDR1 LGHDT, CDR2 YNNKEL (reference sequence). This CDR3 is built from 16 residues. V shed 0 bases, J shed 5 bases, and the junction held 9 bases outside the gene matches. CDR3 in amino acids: CASSQEGEAGVNEQYF. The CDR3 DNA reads TGTGCCAGCAGCCAAGAGGGGGAAGCGGGAGTTAACGAGCAGTACTTC.

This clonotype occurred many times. Written as DNA, the CDR3 is TGCAGTGCTAGAGATCCGGCGGGAACTCCGGATGAGCAGTTCTTC. It encodes CSARDPAGTPDEQFF. V gene TRBV20-1 combines with J gene TRBJ2-1; possible D gene TRBD2, 6 bases. In germline, CDR1 is DFQATT, CDR2 SNEGSKA (reference sequence). There are 15 residues in the CDR3. The V and J ends lost 0 bases and 8 bases respectively, with 17 bases between them.

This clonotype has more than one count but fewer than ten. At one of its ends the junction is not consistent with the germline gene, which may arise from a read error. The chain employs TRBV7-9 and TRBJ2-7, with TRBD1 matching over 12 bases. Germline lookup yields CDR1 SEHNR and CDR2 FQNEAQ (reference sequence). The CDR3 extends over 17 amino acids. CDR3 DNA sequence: TGTGCCAGCAGCCATCGGGACAGGGGGCAATCCGGCTACGAACAGTACTTC. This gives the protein CASSHRDRGQSGYEQYF.

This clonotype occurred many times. For the CDR3, the DNA is TGTGCCACCAGCAGAGAGGCCGCGGGAGGCTCCTACAATGAGCAGTTCTTC. Translated: CATSREAAGGSYNEQFF. The gene calls are TRBV15 and TRBJ2-1, with TRBD2 matching 8 bases. Trimming took 0 bases from V and 0 from J; bases not matched to a gene: 4. This CDR3 is built from 17 residues. Looked up from germline, CDR1 is LNHNV and CDR2 is YYDKDF (reference sequence).

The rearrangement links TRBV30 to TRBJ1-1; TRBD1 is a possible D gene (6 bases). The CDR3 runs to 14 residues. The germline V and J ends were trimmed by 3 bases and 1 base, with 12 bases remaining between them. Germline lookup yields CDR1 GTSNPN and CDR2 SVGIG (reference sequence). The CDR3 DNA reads TGTGCCTGGAGCCAAGGGGGATGGAACACTGAAGCTTTCTTT. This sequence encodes CAWSQGGWNTEAFF.